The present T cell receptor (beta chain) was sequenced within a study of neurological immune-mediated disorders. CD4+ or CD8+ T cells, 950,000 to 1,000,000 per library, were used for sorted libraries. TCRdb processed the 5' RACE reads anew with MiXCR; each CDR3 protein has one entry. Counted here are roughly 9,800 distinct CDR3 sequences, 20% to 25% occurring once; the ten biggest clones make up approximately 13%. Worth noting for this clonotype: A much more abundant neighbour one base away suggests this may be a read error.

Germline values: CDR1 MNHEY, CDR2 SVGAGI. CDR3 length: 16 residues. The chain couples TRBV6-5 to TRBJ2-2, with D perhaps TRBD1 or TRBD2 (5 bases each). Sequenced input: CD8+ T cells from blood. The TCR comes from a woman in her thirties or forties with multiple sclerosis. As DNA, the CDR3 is TGTGCCAACAGTTATCAAGGGACGCAATATCCCGGGGAGCTGTTTTTT. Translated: CANSYQGTQYPGELFF.